The clone carrying this T cell receptor (beta chain) was seen only a few times. The antigen remains unidentified. The PCR contained 60 Vbeta and 13 Jbeta primers. Generated by immunoSEQ multiplex PCR, the TCRdb table keeps only in-frame clones and is missing some. This sample yields 180,000 or so clones, of which almost 80% are seen a single time; 11% to 15% belongs to the top ten. The sample belongs to a study of cytomegalovirus exposure and HLA in healthy donors. Study conclusions and caveats: In a later analysis, TCR association rates varied by HLA locus: DRB1 most, HLA-C fewest. CMV serostatus was the only recorded immune exposure for donors.

CDR1 and CDR2 (germline): SGHRS, YFSETQ. The CDR3 has 15 amino acids. The trim removed 0 bases at V and 4 bases at J, leaving 5 bases unmatched. This clonotype was obtained from a man aged 45-65 years in good health and CMV-seropositive. The V call is TRBV5-1, the J call TRBJ2-3, with 7 nucleotides matching TRBD1. The sequenced material came from PBMCs. The CDR3 reads CASSLVGGSPDTQYF. DNA for the CDR3: TGCGCCAGCAGCTTGGTAGGGGGCAGCCCAGATACGCAGTATTTT. The whole variable domain, remainder taken from reference TRBV5-1 and TRBJ2-3, is KAGVTQTPRYLIKTRGQQVTLSCSPISGHRSVSWYQQTPGQGLQFLFEYFSETQRNKGNFPGRFSGRQFSNSRSEMNVSTLELGDSALYLCASSLVGGSPDTQYFGPGTRLTVL.